Below, 25 T cell receptor beta chains from the same sample are listed, as sequenced in a study of memory CD4+ T cells and cytomegalovirus serostatus. The sort gate was single viable CD3+CD4+CD8-CD45RO+ cells for memory CD4+ T cells. The table came from immunoSEQ multiplex PCR; TCRdb's copy has only in-frame clones and leaves some out. This sample carries 40,000 or so clones, around three quarters of them seen once, and the ten largest clones take 0.78%. Material for sequencing was memory CD4+ T cells from blood. The receptors shown here come from an adult in good health and CMV-seronegative.

This chain joins TRBV25-1 and TRBJ1-2; a possible D gene is TRBD1 (6 bases). Between the trimmed V and J ends, which lost 3 bases and 6 bases, there was a span of 14 bases. Looked up from germline, CDR1 is MGHDK and CDR2 is SYGVNS. The CDR3 is 14 residues long. The CDR3 DNA follows: TGTGCCAGCAGTGATATACAGGGTCGGGATGGCTACACCTTC. Its translation: CASSDIQGRDGYTF.

The J gene is TRBJ2-5, the V gene TRBV7-2; D is unresolved. Trimming took off 1 base at V and 5 bases at J, with 11 bases between the two ends. CDR1 is SGHTA and CDR2 is FQGNSA in the germline V gene. CDR3 length: 14 residues. The CDR3 nucleotides are TGTGCCAGCAGCTTAGGAGGTGGCGTGGAGACCCAGTACTTC. This gives the protein CASSLGGGVETQYF.

The CDR3 DNA sequence: TGTGCCAGCAGCTTAACTCAAGGATACGAGCAGTACTTC. This gives the protein CASSLTQGYEQYF. The chain combines TRBV5-5 with TRBJ2-7; the D is unclear. The germline V and J ends were trimmed by 2 bases and 4 bases, with 10 bases remaining between them. Per the germline V gene, CDR1 is SGHKS and CDR2 is YYEKEE (reference sequence). The CDR3 has 13 residues.

The V call is TRBV5-1, the J call TRBJ1-4; the D gene is possibly TRBD1 (5 bases). Germline lookup yields CDR1 SGHRS and CDR2 YFSETQ. With 1 base removed from V and 2 bases from J, the gap between germline ends came to 6 bases. CDR3 length: 14 residues. Written as DNA, the CDR3 is TGCGCCAGCAGCTTGTGGGGCACTAATGAAAAACTGTTTTTT. Residues: CASSLWGTNEKLFF.

The chain employs TRBV7-3 and TRBJ2-1; 8 bases fit TRBD1. This CDR3 spans 18 amino acids. V lost 1 base and J lost 5; bases outside the gene matches: 13. The germline V gene encodes CDR1 SGHTA and CDR2 FQGTGA. The CDR3 coding sequence is TGTGCCAGCAGCTTAAGTGCCGTCGGACAGGGAAGGCACAATGAGCAGTTCTTC. Its translation is CASSLSAVGQGRHNEQFF.

The chain couples TRBV14 to TRBJ1-6, with D hard to call. CDR1 and CDR2 from the germline V gene are SGHDN and FVKESK. The V end was cut by 4 bases, the J end by 0 bases, with 13 bases between. The CDR3 is 17 residues long. The CDR3 reads CASSLKLPGSYNSPLHF. The DNA of the CDR3 is TGTGCCAGCAGCCTAAAACTACCAGGCTCCTATAATTCACCCCTCCACTTT.

V and J are TRBV30 and TRBJ1-2; D gene ambiguous. This CDR3 region has 13 residues. Germline V lookup: CDR1 GTSNPN, CDR2 SVGIG (reference sequence). V lost 1 base and J lost 6, with 12 bases in between. CDR3 in amino acids: CAWSADLGNGYTF. CDR3 sequence (DNA): TGTGCCTGGAGTGCCGACCTGGGAAATGGCTACACCTTC.

This clone appeared a few times. V usage is TRBV7-9 and J usage is TRBJ2-2; D gene ambiguous. Trimming took off 0 bases at V and 7 bases at J, with 12 bases between the two ends. Germline values: CDR1 SEHNR, CDR2 FQNEAQ (reference sequence). CDR3 length: 15 amino acids. CDR3 coding DNA: TGTGCCAGCAGCTTAGCCGGCAGAAACGACGGGGAGCTGTTTTTT. This translates into CASSLAGRNDGELFF.

The chain joins TRBV6-5 to TRBJ1-2; TRBD1 agrees at 10 bases. With V trimmed by 0 bases and J by 8 bases, 3 bases remained unmatched. Germline lookup yields CDR1 MNHEY and CDR2 SVGAGI. CDR3 size: 14 residues. The CDR3 DNA reads as TGTGCCAGCAGTTACTCGGACAGGGGGGGCGGCTACACCTTC. This encodes CASSYSDRGGGYTF.

The genes are TRBV5-1 and TRBJ1-6; TRBD1 matches at 9 bases. This CDR3 has 16 amino acids. The junction had 11 bases not matched to a gene; V was cut back by 4 bases and J by 9 bases. Per the germline V gene, CDR1 is SGHRS and CDR2 is YFSETQ. In DNA form, the CDR3 reads TGCGCCAGCAGCCCGATCGAGGGACAGGGAGGTTCACCCCTCCACTTT. Protein sequence: CASSPIEGQGGSPLHF.

The rearrangement uses TRBV7-9 and TRBJ2-7; no reliable D call. The germline CDR1 and CDR2 sequences are SEHNR and FQNEAQ (reference sequence). The CDR3 spans 11 residues. The V gene lost 2 bases and the J gene lost 2 bases, with 1 base spanning the gap. The CDR3 DNA follows: TGTGCCAGCAGCTTAACCTACGAGCAGTACTTC. This sequence encodes CASSLTYEQYF.

The rearrangement joins TRBV5-1 to TRBJ1-5; D not resolved. Germline V CDR1 and CDR2: SGHRS, YFSETQ. Trimming cost V 4 bases and J 2 bases, with 10 bases left between them. The CDR3 consists of 14 residues. CDR3 loop: CASSVKGGNQPQHF. For the CDR3, the DNA is TGCGCCAGCAGCGTGAAGGGAGGCAATCAGCCCCAGCATTTT.

The DNA of the CDR3 is TGTGCCAGCAGTGAGGGTCGCGGGGGGGGTACAGATACGCAGTATTTT. This translates into CASSEGRGGGTDTQYF. The chain carries TRBV2 and TRBJ2-3; 9 bases are a match to TRBD2. CDR1 and CDR2 (germline): SNHLY, FYNNEI. The CDR3 runs to 16 residues. V shed 3 bases and J 3 bases; nucleotides not matched to a gene: 7.

A few counts support this clone. The V gene is TRBV5-1, the J gene TRBJ1-1; 7 positions agree with TRBD1. V gave up 3 bases and J gave up 0 bases; unmatched junction bases: 2. This CDR3 has 14 residues. Germline CDR1 SGHRS, CDR2 YFSETQ. In DNA form, the CDR3 reads TGCGCCAGCAGCTCAACAGGGGTGAACACTGAAGCTTTCTTT. Its protein product is CASSSTGVNTEAFF.

The V call is TRBV6-1, the J call TRBJ1-3, with 9 positions matching TRBD1. Germline CDR1 and CDR2: MNHNS and SASEGT. Trimming at V came to 6 bases and at J to 0 bases, leaving 3 bases not matched to a gene. This CDR3 is 15 amino acids long. Written as DNA, the CDR3 is TGTGCCAGCAGCCGGGACAGGGTCTCTGGAAACACCATATATTTT. Translating it yields CASSRDRVSGNTIYF.

This clone came up a few times. The V and J genes are TRBV29-1 and TRBJ2-5; 10 bases are a match to TRBD2. CDR3 length: 15 residues. Germline CDR1 reads SQVTM; CDR2 reads ANQGSEA. The V gene end was trimmed by 0 bases and the J gene end by 3 bases; junction bases not matched to a gene: 4. In DNA form, the CDR3 reads TGCAGCGTTGAAGACGGAGCGGGGGGGGAAGAGACCCAGTACTTC. The encoded protein is CSVEDGAGGEETQYF.

This rearrangement joins TRBV7-6 to TRBJ1-3; no definite D call. Trimming stripped 2 bases from V and 3 bases from J, with 8 bases between. The CDR3 extends over 14 amino acids. Germline lookup yields CDR1 SGHVS and CDR2 FNYEAQ. This chain's CDR3 is CASSLNRVGNTIYF. Here the CDR3 DNA reads TGTGCCAGCAGCTTAAATAGGGTTGGAAACACCATATATTTT.

This clone was observed a single time. The chain is built from TRBV5-1 and TRBJ2-1; 9 bases fit TRBD2. The germline gives CDR1 SGHRS, CDR2 YFSETQ. J gave up 10 bases and V 1 base, and 12 bases lay outside the gene matches. The CDR3 has 16 residues. The CDR3 bases are TGCGCCAGCAGCTTGAGGACGGGACTAGCCTCTTTGGAGCAGTTCTTC. Its translation: CASSLRTGLASLEQFF.

The gene calls are TRBV5-8 and TRBJ2-1; TRBD2 matches at 10 bases. The CDR3 has 15 residues. Germline values: CDR1 SGHTS, CDR2 YDEGEE. The V segment lost 2 bases and the J segment 8 bases; nucleotides outside the gene matches: 7. The CDR3 spells CASSLGAGGQYEQFF. DNA of the CDR3: TGTGCCAGCAGCTTAGGAGCGGGGGGGCAGTATGAGCAGTTCTTC.

V usage is TRBV5-6 and J usage is TRBJ1-4, with D uncertain. Trimming removed 2 bases at V and 0 bases at J, with 2 bases between. CDR3 size: 13 residues. Germline loops: CDR1 SGHDT, CDR2 YYEEEE. CDR3 in amino acids: CASSLTTNEKLFF. CDR3 DNA sequence: TGTGCCAGCAGCTTAACAACTAATGAAAAACTGTTTTTT. The whole variable domain, remainder taken from reference TRBV5-6 and TRBJ1-4, is DAGVTQSPTHLIKTRGQQVTLRCSPKSGHDTVSWYQQALGQGPQFIFQYYEEEERQRGNFPDRFSGHQFPNYSSELNVNALLLGDSALYLCASSLTTNEKLFFGSGTQLSVL.

This clone was seen a single time. The gene calls are TRBV6-5 and TRBJ1-6, with 11 bases fitting TRBD1. CDR1 and CDR2 (germline): MNHEY, SVGAGI. V was clipped by 4 bases and J by 7 bases; unmatched bases: 6. The CDR3 sequence is 16 residues long. CDR3 amino acids: CASSSGQGVLNSPLHF. In DNA form, the CDR3 reads TGTGCCAGCAGTTCGGGACAGGGGGTTTTGAATTCACCCCTCCACTTT.

V is TRBV6-1 and J is TRBJ2-7, with 7 bases that match TRBD2. The CDR3 is made up of 15 amino acids. Germline-derived CDR1 and CDR2 are MNHNS and SASEGT. CDR3 bases: TGTGCGCTTCGGGGGGAGGTTGGGAACTCCTACGAGCAGTACTTC. This translates into CALRGEVGNSYEQYF.

This clone was detected a few times. This chain links TRBV19 with TRBJ1-5; unclear D gene. The germline V gene encodes CDR1 LNHDA and CDR2 SQIVND (reference sequence). This CDR3 has 14 residues. The V gene lost 3 bases and the J gene lost 5 bases, with 11 bases spanning the gap. The CDR3 is CASSIQGSDQPQHF. The CDR3 bases are TGTGCCAGTAGTATCCAAGGGTCCGATCAGCCCCAGCATTTT.

The CDR3 region is CASSLVGQGASYEQYF. CDR3 DNA sequence: TGTGCCAGCAGCTTAGTAGGGCAGGGGGCCTCCTACGAGCAGTACTTC. This rearrangement joins TRBV7-2 to TRBJ2-7; TRBD1 matches 8 bases. The CDR3 is 16 amino acids. The V gene's germline CDR1 is SGHTA and CDR2 FQGNSA. V was clipped by 1 base and J by 0 bases; unmatched bases: 5.

J is TRBJ1-3 and V is TRBV6-5, with D unclear. Germline CDR1 reads MNHEY; CDR2 reads SVGAGI. Trimming took 4 bases from V and 0 from J, leaving 7 bases between them. There are 14 residues in the CDR3. CDR3 amino acids: CASSSGNSGNTIYF. The CDR3 DNA reads as TGTGCCAGCAGTTCGGGTAACTCTGGAAACACCATATATTTT.